These 25 T cell receptor beta chains originate from one sample sequenced in a study of blood T cell repertoires in COVID-19. TCRdb keeps only in-frame clones here, not all; method: immunoSEQ multiplex PCR. The top ten hold roughly 2.5% of the sample, which has fewer than 250,000 clones, 83% seen once. The sample was peripheral blood. Receptors originate from a woman in her thirties or forties with active or convalescent COVID-19.

In nucleotides, the CDR3 is TGTGCCAGCAGCCAAGATTTAAGGGGAGGCTACACCTTC. Residues: CASSQDLRGGYTF. This rearrangement joins TRBV14 to TRBJ1-2; D is perhaps TRBD1 (5 bases). The V end was cut by 0 bases, the J end by 8 bases, with 10 bases between. The CDR3 is 13 amino acids. CDR1 is SGHDN, CDR2 FVKESK, per germline.

Only a few counts were recorded for this clone. The chain employs TRBV5-1 and TRBJ2-1, with a tentative D call TRBD2 (6 bases). V lost 0 bases and J lost 5, with 15 bases in between. CDR1 and CDR2 from the germline V gene are SGHRS and YFSETQ. The length of the CDR3 is 16 residues. The CDR3 is CASSLAGVSRNNEQFF. In DNA form, the CDR3 reads TGCGCCAGCAGCTTGGCGGGGGTGTCTCGCAACAATGAGCAGTTCTTC.

The V and J genes are TRBV30 and TRBJ1-4, with 7 bases aligning to TRBD1. CDR3 length: 13 residues. Germline trimming cut 4 bases from V and 5 bases from J; bases unmatched to any gene: 4. Germline V gives CDR1 GTSNPN, CDR2 SVGIG (reference sequence). CDR3 in DNA: TGTGCCTGGATCGGACAGGAGAATGAAAAACTGTTTTTT. This sequence encodes CAWIGQENEKLFF.

The count of this clone is one. This chain joins TRBV7-6 and TRBJ1-1, with a tentative D call TRBD1 (5 bases). CDR3 length: 11 amino acids. Germline CDR1 and CDR2: SGHVS and FNYEAQ. Trimming removed 11 bases from V and 6 bases from J, with 13 bases in between. CDR3 region: CAGDRGAEAFF. The CDR3 DNA is TGTGCCGGGGACCGCGGGGCTGAAGCTTTCTTT.

Worth noting for this clone: A junction boundary mismatches the germline segment, possibly from a read error. CDR3 DNA: TGTGCCAGCAGTTTAGTACTAGCGGGGGGTCCAGATACGCAGTATTTT. Residues: CASSLVLAGGPDTQYF. J is TRBJ2-3 and V is TRBV7-2; TRBD2 aligns across 12 bases. CDR3 size: 16 residues. CDR1 and CDR2 from the germline V gene are SGHTA and FQGNSA.

In this sample, this clone turned up a few times. This sequence joins TRBV10-3 and TRBJ2-3; 9 nucleotides match TRBD1. The CDR3 is 15 residues long. Germline V gives CDR1 ENHRY, CDR2 SYGVKD. Losses at the gene ends were 9 bases for V and 2 bases for J; bases not matched to a gene: 9. The DNA for the CDR3 is TGTGCCATGGCGCCGGGACAGGGTTACACAGATACGCAGTATTTT. Its protein product is CAMAPGQGYTDTQYF.

The chain employs TRBV11-3 and TRBJ1-1; tentatively, D is TRBD1 (5 bases). Germline V gene data show CDR1 as SGHNT and CDR2 as YENEEA. The CDR3 runs 16 residues. V was shortened by 4 bases and J by 6 bases, with 21 bases between the two germline ends. The CDR3 sequence is CASSYPGLGAGPEAFF. The DNA of the CDR3 is TGTGCCAGCAGCTACCCCGGGCTGGGTGCGGGACCTGAAGCTTTCTTT.

The chain recombines TRBV3-1 (or the pseudogene TRBV3-2) with TRBJ1-3; D is perhaps TRBD1 (5 bases). Germline-derived CDR1 and CDR2 are LGHDT and YNNKEL (reference sequence). V lost 1 base to trimming and J lost 9 bases, with 16 bases between them. This CDR3 has 15 residues. CDR3 protein: CASSQGSGPGVTIYF. As DNA, the CDR3 is TGTGCCAGCAGCCAAGGATCAGGGCCTGGGGTCACCATATATTTT.

This rearrangement joins TRBV7-2 to TRBJ2-7; 8 nucleotides align to TRBD1. This CDR3 spans 13 amino acids. Germline-derived CDR1 and CDR2 are SGHTA and FQGNSA. The V and J ends lost 4 bases and 4 bases, in that order; junction bases with no gene match: 3. CDR3 region: CASSSDRGYEQYF. The CDR3 region has the DNA TGTGCCAGCAGCTCCGACAGGGGATACGAGCAGTACTTC.

This chain uses TRBV3-1 (or the pseudogene TRBV3-2) with TRBJ2-1; 9 bases are a match to TRBD2. Germline CDR1 and CDR2: LGHDT and YNNKEL (reference sequence). This CDR3 has 17 amino acids. The trim removed 0 bases at V and 0 bases at J, leaving 3 bases unmatched. For the CDR3, the DNA is TGTGCCAGCAGCCAAGAGGCGGGGGGGAGCTCCTACAATGAGCAGTTCTTC. Translation gives CASSQEAGGSSYNEQFF.

The rearrangement uses TRBV12-1 and TRBJ1-2; the table's D call of TRBD1 was not tested on the DNA. TRBV12-1 is classified as a pseudogene. CDR3 length: 13 amino acids. For the CDR3, the DNA is TGTGCCAGCCTTACGGGACAGGAGGAGGGCTACACCTTC. Its translation: CASLTGQEEGYTF.

The chain combines TRBV7-9 with TRBJ2-5; D ambiguous. This CDR3 has 14 residues. Germline lookup yields CDR1 SEHNR and CDR2 FQNEAQ (reference sequence). Between the trimmed V and J ends, which lost 5 bases and 1 base, there was a span of 11 bases. CDR3 sequence: CASSPDWVQETQYF. For the CDR3, the DNA is TGTGCCAGCAGCCCAGACTGGGTCCAAGAGACCCAGTACTTC.

This chain joins TRBV7-9 and TRBJ2-1; TRBD1 matches 8 bases. Germline V gene sequence: CDR1 SEHNR, CDR2 FQNEAQ (reference sequence). V dropped 3 bases and J dropped 5; count of bases not matched to a gene: 6. This CDR3 contains 15 residues. CDR3 bases: TGTGCCAGCAGCTTCTGGACAGGGTCTAACAATGAGCAGTTCTTC. It encodes CASSFWTGSNNEQFF. Full variable domain (outside the CDR3, taken from reference TRBV7-9 and TRBJ2-1): DTGVSQNPRHKITKRGQNVTFRCDPISEHNRLYWYRQTLGQGPEFLTYFQNEAQLEKSRLLSDRFSAERPKGSFSTLEIQRTEQGDSAMYLCASSFWTGSNNEQFFGPGTRLTVL.

This clone was detected a few times. The chain carries TRBV28 and TRBJ2-2; a possible D gene is TRBD1 (5 bases). Trimming removed 2 bases from V and 0 bases from J, with 10 bases in between. CDR1 is MDHEN, CDR2 SYDVKM, per germline. The CDR3 spans 16 residues. The CDR3 protein is CASSLRPQANTGELFF. DNA for the CDR3: TGTGCCAGCAGTTTACGCCCACAGGCGAACACCGGGGAGCTGTTTTTT.

V and J are TRBV10-3 and TRBJ1-2, with D uncertain. This CDR3 comprises 12 residues. Germline lookup yields CDR1 ENHRY and CDR2 SYGVKD. Trimming shortened V by 8 bases and J by 0 bases, and 7 bases separated the two germline ends. The DNA for the CDR3 is TGTGCCATCCAGGAGGCTAACTATGGCTACACCTTC. It encodes CAIQEANYGYTF.

The chain links TRBV21-1 to TRBJ1-5. TRBV21-1 is a pseudogene locus. The CDR3 runs 15 residues. The CDR3 region is CASSKIGEANQPQHF. The DNA for the CDR3 is TGTGCCAGCAGCAAAATAGGGGAGGCCAATCAGCCCCAGCATTTT.

As concerns this clone: At one of its ends the junction is not consistent with the germline gene, which may arise from a read error. Within the sample, other DNA sequences also encode this same CDR3. V and J are TRBV29-1 and TRBJ2-7; 9 positions match TRBD1. Germline CDR1 reads SQVTM; CDR2 reads ANQGSEA. The CDR3 runs to 14 residues. The CDR3 DNA is TGCAGTGTTGATCTCGGGACAGGGATCTACGAGCAGTACTTC. This codes for CSVDLGTGIYEQYF.

A few counts support this clone. This chain joins TRBV19 and TRBJ1-2; D is undetermined. Germline loops: CDR1 LNHDA, CDR2 SQIVND (reference sequence). Between the trimmed V and J ends, which lost 0 bases and 8 bases, there was a span of 22 bases. The CDR3 is made up of 17 amino acids. CDR3 sequence (DNA): TGTGCCAGTAGTATAGATCTCCAACGCAGCCTATTGAGGGGCTACACCTTC. Its protein is CASSIDLQRSLLRGYTF.

A few counts support this clone. Other nucleotide sequences from this sample produce the same CDR3. This rearrangement joins TRBV7-2 to TRBJ2-3; 8 bases line up with TRBD2. V lost 2 bases, J lost 2 bases, and 9 bases stayed unmatched. This CDR3 is 17 amino acids long. The germline gives CDR1 SGHTA, CDR2 FQGNSA. The CDR3 loop is CASSLRGGAFNTDTQYF. CDR3 in DNA: TGTGCCAGCAGCTTACGGGGGGGGGCGTTTAACACAGATACGCAGTATTTT.

The chain employs TRBV27 and TRBJ1-5, with TRBD1 matching 9 bases. Germline lookup yields CDR1 MNHEY and CDR2 SMNVEV (reference sequence). The CDR3 extends over 18 amino acids. V shed 5 bases, J shed 3 bases, and the junction held 14 bases outside the gene matches. DNA for the CDR3: TGTGCCAGCAGTCCTACCCCGCCGGGGACAGGGTTCAATCAGCCCCAGCATTTT. It encodes CASSPTPPGTGFNQPQHF.

CDR3 amino acids: CASKRSGGGLQETQYF. Here the CDR3 DNA reads TGTGCCAGCAAACGATCAGGGGGCGGGTTGCAAGAGACCCAGTACTTC. This sequence joins TRBV5-4 and TRBJ2-5; 8 nucleotides line up with TRBD1. Germline CDR1 is SGHNT and CDR2 is YYREEE (reference sequence). This CDR3 contains 16 residues. Trimming took 6 bases from V and 2 from J; bases not matched to a gene: 12.

The chain links TRBV20-1 to TRBJ2-7; no clear D gene. The germline V gene has CDR1 DFQATT and CDR2 SNEGSKA (reference sequence). Deletions cut 6 bases from V and 3 bases from J, with 9 bases between. CDR3 length: 11 residues. CDR3 protein: CSASRSYEQYF. CDR3 DNA sequence: TGCAGTGCCAGTCGGAGCTACGAGCAGTACTTC.

The chain joins TRBV10-3 to TRBJ1-1, with 7 positions matching TRBD1. Germline V gene data show CDR1 as ENHRY and CDR2 as SYGVKD. J was trimmed by 1 base and V by 10 bases; bases with no gene match: 9. CDR3 length equals 14 residues. The CDR3 protein is CATRTGTANTEAFF. The CDR3 DNA reads TGTGCCACTCGCACCGGGACAGCGAACACTGAAGCTTTCTTT.

The V call is TRBV20-1, the J call TRBJ1-2, with D perhaps TRBD1 (6 bases). The V gene lost 3 bases and the J gene lost 11 bases, with 16 bases spanning the gap. Germline CDR1 and CDR2: DFQATT and SNEGSKA (reference sequence). This CDR3 has 12 amino acids. In DNA, the CDR3 is TGCAGTGCTAGTCATCAGGGGTCGGGGTACACCTTC. Its protein product is CSASHQGSGYTF.

This sequence joins TRBV10-1 and TRBJ1-5; D remains unclear. Germline-derived CDR1 and CDR2 are WNHNN and SYGVQD (reference sequence). This CDR3 has 14 residues. V lost 3 bases and J lost 7, with 13 bases in between. The CDR3 sequence: CASSDGPSGQPQHF. The CDR3 DNA reads as TGCGCCAGCAGTGATGGCCCTAGTGGACAGCCCCAGCATTTT.